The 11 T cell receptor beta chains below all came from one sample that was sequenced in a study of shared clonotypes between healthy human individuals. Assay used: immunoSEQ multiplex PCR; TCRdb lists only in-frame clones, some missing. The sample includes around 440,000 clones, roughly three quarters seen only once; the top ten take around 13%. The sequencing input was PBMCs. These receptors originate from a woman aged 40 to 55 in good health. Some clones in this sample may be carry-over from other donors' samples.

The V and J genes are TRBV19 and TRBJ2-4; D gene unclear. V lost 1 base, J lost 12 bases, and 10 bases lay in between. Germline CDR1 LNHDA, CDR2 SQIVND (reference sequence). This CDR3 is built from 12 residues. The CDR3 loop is CASSIVGRAQYF. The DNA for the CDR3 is TGTGCCAGTAGTATAGTCGGTAGGGCTCAGTACTTC. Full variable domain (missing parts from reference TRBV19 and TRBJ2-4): DGGITQSPKYLFRKEGQNVTLSCEQNLNHDAMYWYRQDPGQGLRLIYYSQIVNDFQKGDIAEGYSVSREKKESFPLTVTSAQKNPTAFYLCASSIVGRAQYFGAGTRLSVL.

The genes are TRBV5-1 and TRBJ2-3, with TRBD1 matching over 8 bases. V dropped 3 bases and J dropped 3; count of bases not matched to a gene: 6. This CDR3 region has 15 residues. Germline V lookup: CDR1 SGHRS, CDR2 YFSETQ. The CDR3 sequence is CASSYGQGVTDTQYF. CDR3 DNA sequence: TGCGCCAGCAGCTATGGACAGGGAGTAACAGATACGCAGTATTTT.

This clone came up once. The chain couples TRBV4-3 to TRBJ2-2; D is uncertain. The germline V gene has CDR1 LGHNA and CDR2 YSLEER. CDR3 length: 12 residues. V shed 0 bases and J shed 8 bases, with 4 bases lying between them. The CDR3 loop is CASSQETGELFF. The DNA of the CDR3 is TGCGCCAGCAGCCAAGAGACAGGGGAGCTGTTTTTT.

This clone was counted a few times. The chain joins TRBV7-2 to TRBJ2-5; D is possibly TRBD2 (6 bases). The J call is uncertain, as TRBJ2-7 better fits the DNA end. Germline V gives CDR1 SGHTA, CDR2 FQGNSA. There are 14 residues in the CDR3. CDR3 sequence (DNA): TGTGCCAGCAGCTTGCCCCGGACGGGAGACGAGCAGTACTTC. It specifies CASSLPRTGDEQYF.

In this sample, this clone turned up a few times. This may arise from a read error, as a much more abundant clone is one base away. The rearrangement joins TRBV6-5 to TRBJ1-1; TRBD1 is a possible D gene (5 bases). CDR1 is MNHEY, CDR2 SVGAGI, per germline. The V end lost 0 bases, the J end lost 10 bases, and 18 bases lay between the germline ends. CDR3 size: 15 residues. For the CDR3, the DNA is TGTGCCAGCAGTTACTCGCGGACATTACAAACGGGAGCTTTCTTT. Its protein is CASSYSRTLQTGAFF.

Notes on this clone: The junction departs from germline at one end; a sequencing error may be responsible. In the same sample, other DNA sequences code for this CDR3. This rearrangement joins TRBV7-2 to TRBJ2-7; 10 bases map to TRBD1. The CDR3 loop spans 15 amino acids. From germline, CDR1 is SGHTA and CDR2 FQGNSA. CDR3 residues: CASSPAGGQGNEQYF. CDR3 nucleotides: TGCGCCAGCAGCCCCGCCGGGGGACAGGGGAACGAGCAGTACTTC.

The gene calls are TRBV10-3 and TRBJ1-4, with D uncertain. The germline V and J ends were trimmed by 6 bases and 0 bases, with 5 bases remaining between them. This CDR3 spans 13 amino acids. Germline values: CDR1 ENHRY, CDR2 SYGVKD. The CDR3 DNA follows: TGTGCCATCAGAGGGCCAACTAATGAAAAACTGTTTTTT. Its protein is CAIRGPTNEKLFF.

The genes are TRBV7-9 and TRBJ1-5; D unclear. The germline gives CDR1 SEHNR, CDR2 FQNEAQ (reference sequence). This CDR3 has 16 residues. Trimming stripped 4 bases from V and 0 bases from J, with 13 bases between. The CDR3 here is CASSSGGIFSNQPQHF. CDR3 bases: TGTGCCAGCAGCTCTGGAGGAATTTTTAGCAATCAGCCCCAGCATTTT.

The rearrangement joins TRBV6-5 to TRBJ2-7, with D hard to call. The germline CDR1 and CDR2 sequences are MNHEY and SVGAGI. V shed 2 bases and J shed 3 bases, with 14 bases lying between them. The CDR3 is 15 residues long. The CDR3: CASSYARGSIYEQYF. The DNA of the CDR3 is TGTGCCAGCAGTTACGCTAGAGGAAGTATCTACGAGCAGTACTTC.

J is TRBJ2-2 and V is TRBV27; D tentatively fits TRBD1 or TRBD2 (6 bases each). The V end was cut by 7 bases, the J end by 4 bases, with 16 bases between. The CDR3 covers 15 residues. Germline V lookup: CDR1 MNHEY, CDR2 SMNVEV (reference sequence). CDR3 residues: CASTRGRGTTGELFF. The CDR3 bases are TGTGCCAGCACCCGGGGGCGGGGTACCACCGGGGAGCTGTTTTTT.

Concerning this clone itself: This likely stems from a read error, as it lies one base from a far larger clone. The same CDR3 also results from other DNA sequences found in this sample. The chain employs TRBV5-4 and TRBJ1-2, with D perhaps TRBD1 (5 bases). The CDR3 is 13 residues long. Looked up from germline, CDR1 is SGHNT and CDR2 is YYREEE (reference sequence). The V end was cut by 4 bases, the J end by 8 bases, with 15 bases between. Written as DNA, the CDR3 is TGTGCCAGCAGCCCAGGCAGGGCATGGGGCTACACCTTC. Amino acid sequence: CASSPGRAWGYTF. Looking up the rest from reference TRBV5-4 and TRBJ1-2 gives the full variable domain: ETGVTQSPTHLIKTRGQQVTLRCSSQSGHNTVSWYQQALGQGPQFIFQYYREEENGRGNFPPRFSGLQFPNYSSELNVNALELDDSALYLCASSPGRAWGYTFGSGTRLTVV.